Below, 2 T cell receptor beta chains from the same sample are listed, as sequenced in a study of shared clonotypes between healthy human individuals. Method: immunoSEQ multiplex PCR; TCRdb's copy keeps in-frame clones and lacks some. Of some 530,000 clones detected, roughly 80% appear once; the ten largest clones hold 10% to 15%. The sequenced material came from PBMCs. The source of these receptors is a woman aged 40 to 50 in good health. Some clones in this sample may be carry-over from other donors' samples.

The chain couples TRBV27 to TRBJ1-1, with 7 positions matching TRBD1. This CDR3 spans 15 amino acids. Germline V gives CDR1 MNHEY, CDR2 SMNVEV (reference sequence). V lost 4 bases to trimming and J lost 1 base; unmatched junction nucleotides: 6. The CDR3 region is CASSSGQAGNTEAFF. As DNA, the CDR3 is TGTGCCAGCAGTTCCGGACAGGCGGGGAACACTGAAGCTTTCTTT.

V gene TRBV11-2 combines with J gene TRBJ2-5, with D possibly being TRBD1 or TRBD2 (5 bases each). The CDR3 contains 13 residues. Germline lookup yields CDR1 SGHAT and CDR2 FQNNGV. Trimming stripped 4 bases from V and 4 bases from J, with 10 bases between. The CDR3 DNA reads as TGTGCCAGCAGCTGGGCTGGGGGAGAGACCCAGTACTTC. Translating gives CASSWAGGETQYF. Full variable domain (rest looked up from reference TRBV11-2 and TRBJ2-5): EAGVAQSPRYKIIEKRQSVAFWCNPISGHATLYWYQQILGQGPKLLIQFQNNGVVDDSQLPKDRFSAERLKGVDSTLKIQPAKLEDSAVYLCASSWAGGETQYFGPGTRLLVL.